Listed here are 27 T cell receptor beta chains from one sample, sequenced in a study of T cell changes during pregnancy in multiple sclerosis. Clones were sequenced by immunoSEQ multiplex PCR, and TCRdb holds only the in-frame ones, with some missing. The sample contains 35,000 or so clones, 88% of which appear only once. The sequences come from CD4+ T cells from peripheral blood mononuclear cells, collected in the first trimester of pregnancy. The receptor source for this set is a female donor with multiple sclerosis, enrolled in a pregnancy study.

V usage is TRBV5-1 and J usage is TRBJ1-1; no clear D gene. Germline CDR1 SGHRS, CDR2 YFSETQ. CDR3 length: 16 residues. Trimming cost V 4 bases and J 1 base, with 17 bases left between them. CDR3 region: CASSPREGAQNTEAFF. CDR3 nucleotides: TGCGCCAGCAGCCCCCGGGAGGGCGCACAGAACACTGAAGCTTTCTTT.

The rearrangement links TRBV27 to TRBJ2-1, with 8 bases identical to TRBD2. This CDR3 is 15 amino acids long. Germline lookup yields CDR1 MNHEY and CDR2 SMNVEV (reference sequence). Losses at the gene ends were 4 bases for V and 3 bases for J; bases not matched to a gene: 5. For the CDR3, the DNA is TGTGCCAGCAGTTCTCCGGGACTAGTCTACAATGAGCAGTTCTTC. It encodes CASSSPGLVYNEQFF.

The chain combines TRBV5-1 with TRBJ2-3; a possible D gene is TRBD2 (6 bases). V lost 4 bases and J 2 bases, leaving 17 bases between the germline ends. CDR1 and CDR2 (germline): SGHRS, YFSETQ. The CDR3 length is 16 residues. CDR3 loop: CASSRTLAPNTDTQYF. The CDR3 DNA reads as TGCGCCAGCAGCCGCACGCTAGCGCCGAACACAGATACGCAGTATTTT.

The rearrangement links TRBV6-5 to TRBJ1-3, with D possibly being TRBD1 (5 bases). Germline values: CDR1 MNHEY, CDR2 SVGAGI. CDR3 length equals 14 residues. V lost 11 bases and J 4 bases, leaving 18 bases between the germline ends. This CDR3 reads CAVGAGPSGNTIYF. CDR3 in DNA: TGTGCCGTAGGGGCAGGGCCTTCCGGAAACACCATATATTTT.

The chain carries TRBV5-1 and TRBJ1-4; 7 bases agree with TRBD1. The CDR3 consists of 16 residues. The V and J ends lost 4 bases and 13 bases, in that order; junction bases with no gene match: 19. Looked up from germline, CDR1 is SGHRS and CDR2 is YFSETQ. CDR3 sequence reads: CASSLRGTDVMRGLFF. CDR3 in DNA: TGCGCCAGCAGCCTCAGAGGGACAGACGTAATGAGGGGACTGTTTTTT.

The rearrangement uses TRBV7-2 and TRBJ2-1; 8 bases match TRBD1. The trim removed 5 bases at V and 4 bases at J, leaving 7 bases unmatched. This CDR3 region has 15 residues. Germline V gives CDR1 SGHTA, CDR2 FQGNSA. CDR3 sequence: CASSPQGARYNEQFF. CDR3 bases: TGTGCCAGCAGCCCCCAGGGGGCCCGATACAATGAGCAGTTCTTC.

The chain carries TRBV7-3 and TRBJ2-5; maybe TRBD1 (5 bases). Gene TRBJ2-7 matches the end of the DNA better, so the J call may be wrong. CDR1 and CDR2 (germline): SGHTA, FQGTGA. The CDR3 spans 15 residues. The CDR3 DNA sequence: TGTGCCAGCAGCCCGGCGGTGGGCAGGGCCTACGAGCAGTACTTC. As protein: CASSPAVGRAYEQYF.

This clone occurred once. This rearrangement joins TRBV7-9 to TRBJ2-3; TRBD2 matches 9 bases. After removal of 4 bases from V and 1 base from J, the junction contained 3 bases not matched to a gene. In germline, CDR1 is SEHNR, CDR2 FQNEAQ (reference sequence). The length of the CDR3 is 15 residues. CDR3 amino acids: CASSSSGIGTDTQYF. The CDR3 nucleotides read TGTGCCAGCAGCTCTAGCGGGATTGGCACAGATACGCAGTATTTT.

The chain has TRBV2 and TRBJ2-3, with D unresolved. Per germline, CDR1 SNHLY and CDR2 FYNNEI. The CDR3 spans 12 residues. With 4 bases removed from V and 5 bases from J, the gap between germline ends came to 7 bases. The CDR3 sequence: CASSALQDTQYF. The DNA for the CDR3 is TGTGCCAGCAGTGCCTTACAAGATACGCAGTATTTT.

The chain combines TRBV5-1 with TRBJ2-7; TRBD2 is a possible D gene (6 bases). The ends were cut back, 4 bases at V and 0 bases at J, with 20 bases in the middle. The CDR3 has 17 residues. Germline V gene data show CDR1 as SGHRS and CDR2 as YFSETQ. DNA for the CDR3: TGCGCCAGCAGCCCACTAGGCGTGGCGGGGAGCTCCTACGAGCAGTACTTC. Translated, it gives CASSPLGVAGSSYEQYF.

V is TRBV5-4 and J is TRBJ2-7, with D perhaps matching TRBD2 (6 bases). The CDR3 extends over 15 amino acids. V lost 5 bases to trimming and J lost 0 bases, with 15 bases between them. The germline CDR1 and CDR2 sequences are SGHNT and YYREEE (reference sequence). CDR3 sequence: CASRPTAGSSYEQYF. The DNA of the CDR3 is TGTGCCAGCAGACCTACGGCGGGGTCCTCCTACGAGCAGTACTTC.

This clone was picked up one time. The gene calls are TRBV25-1 and TRBJ2-1, with a tentative D call TRBD2 (6 bases). The CDR3 consists of 15 residues. Germline CDR1 and CDR2: MGHDK and SYGVNS. Between the trimmed V and J ends, which lost 2 bases and 3 bases, there was a span of 11 bases. CDR3 coding DNA: TGTGCCAGCAGTGAAGGAGGGAGCCTCTACAATGAGCAGTTCTTC. Amino acid sequence: CASSEGGSLYNEQFF.

This chain joins TRBV2 and TRBJ1-4; D is uncertain. CDR1 and CDR2 from the germline V gene are SNHLY and FYNNEI. Trimming cost V 2 bases and J 5 bases, with 15 bases left between them. This CDR3 region has 16 residues. CDR3 protein: CASSEFSSQLNEKLFF. The CDR3 coding sequence is TGTGCCAGCAGTGAATTTTCGTCGCAGTTAAATGAAAAACTGTTTTTT.

This rearrangement joins TRBV7-3 to TRBJ2-5; 8 bases align to TRBD1. V was pared by 1 base and J by 7 bases, with 2 bases of the junction left unmatched. Germline CDR1 and CDR2: SGHTA and FQGTGA. The CDR3 totals 13 residues. The chain's CDR3 is CASSLNRGTTQYF. CDR3 bases: TGTGCCAGCAGCTTAAACAGGGGGACGACCCAGTACTTC.

The chain links TRBV6-1 to TRBJ1-1; possible D gene TRBD1, 5 bases. V lost 2 bases to trimming and J lost 7 bases, with 8 bases between them. The germline CDR1 and CDR2 sequences are MNHNS and SASEGT. The CDR3 sequence is 12 residues long. DNA of the CDR3: TGTGCCAGCAGTGAAACAGGTCTTGAAGCTTTCTTT. It yields the protein CASSETGLEAFF.

V usage is TRBV27 and J usage is TRBJ2-4; D remains ambiguous. V lost 7 bases and J lost 3, with 10 bases in between. Germline CDR1 MNHEY, CDR2 SMNVEV (reference sequence). The CDR3 is 13 amino acids. CDR3 amino acids: CASTTSGKNIQYF. The DNA of the CDR3 is TGTGCCAGCACAACTTCGGGCAAAAACATTCAGTACTTC.

This rearrangement joins TRBV2 to TRBJ2-3; 10 nucleotides line up with TRBD2. Germline V lookup: CDR1 SNHLY, CDR2 FYNNEI. Trimming cost V 7 bases and J 2 bases; bases outside gene matches: 9. The CDR3 contains 16 residues. Here the CDR3 DNA reads TGTGCCAGCACACTAGGCCTAGCGGGGGTCACAGATACGCAGTATTTT. Translated: CASTLGLAGVTDTQYF.

The chain has TRBV27 and TRBJ1-1, with 7 bases identical to TRBD1. In germline, CDR1 is MNHEY, CDR2 SMNVEV (reference sequence). The length of the CDR3 is 13 residues. Trimming took 6 bases from V and 5 from J; bases not matched to a gene: 6. CDR3 sequence (DNA): TGTGCCAGCAGGAGGACAGGAGAGACTGAAGCTTTCTTT. Translation: CASRRTGETEAFF.

The rearrangement joins TRBV29-1 to TRBJ1-1; 9 positions agree with TRBD1. Germline assignment: CDR1 SQVTM and CDR2 ANQGSEA. The CDR3 runs 12 residues. V gave up 4 bases and J gave up 4 bases; unmatched junction bases: 1. The CDR3 bases are TGCAGCGTTGGGGACAGGGCCACTGAAGCTTTCTTT. Translating it yields CSVGDRATEAFF.

This chain links TRBV2 with TRBJ2-1; 7 positions agree with TRBD2. V was clipped by 1 base and J by 7 bases; unmatched bases: 7. The CDR3 contains 15 residues. Germline values: CDR1 SNHLY, CDR2 FYNNEI. The DNA for the CDR3 is TGTGCCAGCAGTGAAGGCGGGAGAGGATGGAATGAGCAGTTCTTC. Translating it yields CASSEGGRGWNEQFF.

This chain joins TRBV9 and TRBJ2-3, with 11 nucleotides matching TRBD1. The CDR3 spans 20 residues. The germline CDR1 and CDR2 sequences are SGDLS and YYNGEE. V lost 4 bases and J lost 5; bases outside the gene matches: 21. Here the CDR3 reads CASSFRAVGSGTGGGDTQYF. The CDR3 DNA reads as TGTGCCAGCAGCTTCAGAGCAGTGGGATCCGGGACAGGGGGAGGAGATACGCAGTATTTT.

This chain uses TRBV2 with TRBJ2-2, with TRBD1 identical over 8 bases. V gave up 0 bases and J gave up 4 bases; unmatched junction bases: 1. The CDR3 totals 15 residues. CDR1 is SNHLY and CDR2 is FYNNEI in the germline V gene. The CDR3 loop reads CASSEARGPTGELFF. DNA of the CDR3: TGTGCCAGCAGTGAAGCCAGGGGGCCCACCGGGGAGCTGTTTTTT.

The gene calls are TRBV5-1 and TRBJ2-5; 7 nucleotides agree with TRBD2. The CDR3 sequence is 17 residues long. J lost 2 bases, V lost 4 bases, and 14 bases had no gene match. Germline V CDR1 and CDR2: SGHRS, YFSETQ. CDR3 in amino acids: CASSTPVPGLRQETQYF. In DNA form, the CDR3 reads TGCGCCAGCAGCACACCGGTTCCGGGACTACGACAAGAGACCCAGTACTTC.

V is TRBV5-1 and J is TRBJ2-1, with 8 nucleotides matching TRBD2. This CDR3 comprises 16 residues. Germline V gives CDR1 SGHRS, CDR2 YFSETQ. Trimming at V came to 5 bases and at J to 4 bases, leaving 11 bases not matched to a gene. The CDR3 loop reads CASSTPGLAGYNEQFF. The CDR3 DNA reads as TGCGCCAGCAGTACCCCGGGGCTAGCGGGTTACAATGAGCAGTTCTTC.

The chain carries TRBV2 and TRBJ2-3; D is ambiguous. Germline V gene sequence: CDR1 SNHLY, CDR2 FYNNEI. V lost 8 bases and J 0 bases, leaving 3 bases between the germline ends. The CDR3 is made up of 11 amino acids. The CDR3 bases are TGTGCCAGCCTTAGCACAGATACGCAGTATTTT. Amino acid sequence: CASLSTDTQYF.

The chain links TRBV10-3 to TRBJ1-3; 9 bases align to TRBD1. The CDR3 covers 14 residues. Germline V gene sequence: CDR1 ENHRY, CDR2 SYGVKD. V dropped 6 bases and J dropped 4; count of bases not matched to a gene: 4. The CDR3 DNA is TGTGCCATCAGGAGGACAGGGGACGGAAACACCATATATTTT. Translation: CAIRRTGDGNTIYF.

V gene TRBV5-1 combines with J gene TRBJ1-4; D may be TRBD1 (6 bases). The CDR3 sequence is 14 residues long. Trimming stripped 4 bases from V and 8 bases from J, with 15 bases between. Germline V gene data show CDR1 as SGHRS and CDR2 as YFSETQ. DNA for the CDR3: TGCGCCAGCAGCGAGACAGGCCAGGGGGAAAAACTGTTTTTT. This encodes CASSETGQGEKLFF.